This T cell receptor (beta chain) was profiled in a study of CD8 T cells in ankylosing spondylitis. Study-level findings and limits: CD8+ disease-linked clones were present at relatively low frequencies in blood. Reportedly, disease-linked clones are significantly enriched in ankylosing spondylitis patients' matched synovial fluid. Characteristic of ankylosing spondylitis blood, it appeared, was a TCR beta motif comprising several highly homologous variants.

Trimming took 2 bases from V and 3 from J, leaving 17 bases between them. The CDR3 covers 16 residues. CDR1 is SNHLY, CDR2 FYNNEI, per germline. This clonotype was observed many times. As yet, its antigen is unknown. A quantitative 5'-RACE method, one with molecular barcodes, was used to make TCR beta libraries. One entry per CDR3 protein results from TCRdb running MiXCR on the 5' RACE reads. The profile covers roughly 230,000 distinct CDR3 sequences, with roughly 8.2% appearing a single time and 4% to 5.5% taken by the ten largest. Sequencing was carried out using blood, either unsorted or a sorted T cell fraction (not recorded which). The chain has TRBV2 and TRBJ2-7; D not resolved. The source is a female donor with ankylosing spondylitis or in good health (not recorded which). CDR3 sequence (DNA): TGTGCCAGCAGTGAATCTGTCCCTGTCACGGGCTACGAGCAGTACTTC. It specifies CASSESVPVTGYEQYF.